This is a list of T cell receptor beta chains from one sample in a study of blood T cell repertoires in COVID-19. TCRdb's table, derived via immunoSEQ multiplex PCR, lists solely in-frame clones and lacks some. The sample carries around 100,000 clones, about 89% recorded once. Sequences were obtained from peripheral blood. These receptors all come from a man in his fifties with COVID-19, enrolled during active disease. The CDR3 runs from the conserved cysteine through the conserved F or W. Each record gives: J gene, V gene, clone size, CDR3 protein. Clone size, where shown, is once, few, many, or a class for clones that have expanded.

J: TRBJ1-5
V: TRBV19
size: few
CDR3: CASSIAWRGQPQHF

J: TRBJ2-7
V: TRBV5-1
size: .
CDR3: CASSLESYEQYF

J: TRBJ2-1
V: TRBV27
size: once
CDR3: CASSWDRYNEQFF

J: TRBJ1-1
V: TRBV18
size: .
CDR3: CASSPPQGKRSEAFF

J: TRBJ1-5
V: TRBV30
size: .
CDR3: CAWSAETLSNQPQHF

J: TRBJ2-2
V: TRBV7-2
size: once
CDR3: CASSTPSSANTGELFF

J: TRBJ1-4
V: TRBV5-1
size: .
CDR3: CASSLALADNEKLFF

J: TRBJ1-2
V: TRBV3-1/TRBV3-2
size: .
CDR3: CASSLSRTAFLYGYTF

J: TRBJ2-4
V: TRBV4-1
size: .
CDR3: CASSQEPTVRAKNIQYF

J: TRBJ1-2
V: TRBV5-1
size: .
CDR3: CASSTPGQDLYGYTF

J: TRBJ2-1
V: TRBV5-4
size: .
CDR3: CASSFGQVPYDEQFF

J: TRBJ2-5
V: TRBV9
size: .
CDR3: CASSVSRGGHQETQYF

J: TRBJ1-2
V: TRBV2
size: .
CDR3: CASIHPGGLNYGYTF

J: TRBJ1-5
V: TRBV4-1
size: .
CDR3: CASSQDVEGYSNQPQHF

J: TRBJ2-1
V: TRBV3-1/TRBV3-2
size: .
CDR3: CASSHHGTGGPNEQFF

J: TRBJ2-3
V: TRBV27
size: .
CDR3: CASSYLTGSSTDTQYF

J: TRBJ2-3
V: TRBV5-4
size: .
CDR3: CASSLGATDTQYF

J: TRBJ1-2
V: TRBV16
size: .
CDR3: CASSQSGSYGYTF

J: TRBJ2-7
V: TRBV20-1
size: .
CDR3: CSASRPLGRRTYEQYF

J: TRBJ1-6
V: TRBV7-3
size: .
CDR3: CASSLRRDRGREVLDSPLHF

J: TRBJ2-7
V: TRBV4-3
size: .
CDR3: CASSQEEDRTYEQYF

J: TRBJ1-1
V: TRBV12-3/TRBV12-4
size: .
CDR3: CASSVTRYTEAFF

J: TRBJ1-4
V: TRBV6-5
size: .
CDR3: CASTGGGTNEKLFF

J: TRBJ2-1
V: TRBV13
size: .
CDR3: CASSLGGLADNEQFF

J: TRBJ1-2
V: TRBV30
size: .
CDR3: CACSARGGYGYTF

J: TRBJ1-5
V: TRBV10-3
size: once
CDR3: CAISPGQGNNQPQHF

J: TRBJ1-3
V: TRBV5-1
size: once
CDR3: CASSPGHGGNTIYF

J: TRBJ1-3
V: TRBV4-1
size: .
CDR3: CASSQDSSSGNTIYF

J: TRBJ2-3
V: TRBV29-1
size: .
CDR3: CSVDGQGGTDTQYF

J: TRBJ2-7
V: TRBV7-8
size: .
CDR3: CASSWGRADRHF

J: TRBJ2-7
V: TRBV7-9
size: once
CDR3: CATLYEQYF

J: TRBJ1-1
V: TRBV7-2
size: .
CDR3: CASSPDREAFF

J: TRBJ2-7
V: TRBV6-5
size: .
CDR3: CASSYERGPTYEQYF

J: TRBJ1-1
V: TRBV6-5
size: .
CDR3: CASSYAGTEAFF

J: TRBJ1-4
V: TRBV15
size: .
CDR3: CATSRGAGGNEKLFF

J: TRBJ1-6
V: TRBV7-9
size: .
CDR3: CASSSTKRESGNSPLHF

J: TRBJ2-2
V: TRBV28
size: .
CDR3: CASSPPLAGTGELFF

J: TRBJ2-5
V: TRBV24-1
size: .
CDR3: CATSASGGETQYF

J: TRBJ2-5
V: TRBV4-2
size: .
CDR3: CASSQERASGGFQETQYF

J: TRBJ2-3
V: TRBV7-7
size: .
CDR3: CASSFSGDGTDTQYF

J: TRBJ1-4
V: TRBV27
size: .
CDR3: CASRTKDRTNEKLFF

J: TRBJ1-1
V: TRBV4-1
size: .
CDR3: CASSQVTGEFEAFF

J: TRBJ1-2
V: TRBV11-2
size: .
CDR3: CASSLGGPTGYTF

J: TRBJ2-7
V: TRBV14
size: .
CDR3: CASSQAGGTLEQYF

J: TRBJ1-2
V: TRBV28
size: .
CDR3: CASSSTPGYAHGYTF

J: TRBJ1-1
V: TRBV11-2
size: .
CDR3: CASSYSSRGHGVRAFF

J: TRBJ1-6
V: TRBV30
size: few
CDR3: CAGRTSSSYNSPLHF

J: TRBJ1-2
V: TRBV28
size: .
CDR3: CASSLGQGAGGYTF

J: TRBJ1-1
V: TRBV10-3
size: once
CDR3: CAISATKGEAFF

J: TRBJ2-7
V: TRBV11-2
size: .
CDR3: CASSQIGRQRGVAYEQYF

J: TRBJ2-2
V: TRBV5-1
size: .
CDR3: CASSPGGRITTNTGELFF

J: TRBJ1-5
V: TRBV18
size: .
CDR3: CASSPLVGGQPQHF

J: TRBJ2-2
V: TRBV5-6
size: .
CDR3: CASSLGRGHRGKTFALFF